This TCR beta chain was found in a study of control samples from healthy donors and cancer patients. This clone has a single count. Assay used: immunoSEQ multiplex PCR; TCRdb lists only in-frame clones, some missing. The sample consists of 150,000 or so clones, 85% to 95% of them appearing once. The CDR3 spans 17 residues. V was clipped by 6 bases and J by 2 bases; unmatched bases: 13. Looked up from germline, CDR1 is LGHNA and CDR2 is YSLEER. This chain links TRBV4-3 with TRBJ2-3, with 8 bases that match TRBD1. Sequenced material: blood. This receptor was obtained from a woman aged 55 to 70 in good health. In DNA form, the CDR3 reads TGCGCCAGCAGTCGATCTTATAGGACAGGGTACACAGATACGCAGTATTTT. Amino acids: CASSRSYRTGYTDTQYF.